Following are 20 T cell receptor beta chains from one sample sequenced in a study of T-cell memory formation after mild COVID-19. MiXCR, run by TCRdb on the 5' RACE reads, gives a single entry per CDR3 protein. Counted here are around 130,000 distinct CDR3 sequences, approximately 15% occurring once; the ten biggest clones make up 14%. The material sequenced was PBMCs or a T cell subset sorted from them (not recorded which). The receptors derive from an adult woman who had mild COVID-19 (a few samples of this study predate the infection). Cell type and time point are not known.

In this sample, this clonotype turned up a few times. This chain uses TRBV5-1 with TRBJ2-4; 7 bases fit TRBD1. The length of the CDR3 is 15 residues. Germline V lookup: CDR1 SGHRS, CDR2 YFSETQ. Trimming at V came to 4 bases and at J to 2 bases, leaving 6 bases not matched to a gene. The CDR3 sequence: CASSPQGQTKNIQYF. Here the CDR3 DNA reads TGCGCCAGCAGCCCCCAGGGACAGACCAAAAACATTCAGTACTTC. Full variable domain (remainder filled in from reference TRBV5-1 and TRBJ2-4): KAGVTQTPRYLIKTRGQQVTLSCSPISGHRSVSWYQQTPGQGLQFLFEYFSETQRNKGNFPGRFSGRQFSNSRSEMNVSTLELGDSALYLCASSPQGQTKNIQYFGAGTRLSVL.

This clonotype was counted between two and nine times. The chain couples TRBV11-3 to TRBJ2-1, with D perhaps matching TRBD2 (6 bases). V was cut by 4 bases and J by 9 bases, with 10 bases left in between. The CDR3 is made up of 12 amino acids. Germline CDR1 reads SGHNT; CDR2 reads YENEEA. CDR3 in DNA: TGTGCCAGCAGCTCCGGACTACGTGAGCAGTTCTTC. Encoded protein: CASSSGLREQFF.

This chain uses TRBV7-2 with TRBJ2-3; D unclear. Germline lookup yields CDR1 SGHTA and CDR2 FQGNSA. V was clipped by 1 base and J by 6 bases, with 11 bases between them. The CDR3 totals 14 residues. Written as DNA, the CDR3 is TGTGCCAGCAGCTTAGGCTTGGGGTGGGATACGCAGTATTTT. Its translation: CASSLGLGWDTQYF. Combining the CDR3 with reference TRBV7-2 and TRBJ2-3 gives the whole variable domain GAGVSQSPSNKVTEKGKDVELRCDPISGHTALYWYRQSLGQGLEFLIYFQGNSAPDKSGLPSDRFSAERTGGSVSTLTIQRTQQEDSAVYLCASSLGLGWDTQYFGPGTRLTVL.

The rearrangement uses TRBV20-1 and TRBJ2-7, with 8 positions matching TRBD2. J gave up 4 bases and V 0 bases, and 8 bases lay outside the gene matches. The germline V gene has CDR1 DFQATT and CDR2 SNEGSKA (reference sequence). The CDR3 has 15 residues. The CDR3 nucleotides are TGCAGTGCTAGAGATGCTGGGCGGGGGGTATACGAGCAGTACTTC. This encodes CSARDAGRGVYEQYF.

CDR3 sequence: CASSLAIHTGELFF. CDR3 in DNA: TGTGCCAGCAGTTTAGCGATCCACACCGGGGAGCTGTTTTTT. The chain combines TRBV12-3 or TRBV12-4 with TRBJ2-2; the D is unclear. The CDR3 contains 14 residues. Trimming took 0 bases from V and 3 from J, leaving 5 bases between them.

This clonotype was recorded at least ten times. The chain has TRBV5-5 and TRBJ2-1; TRBD2 matches 8 bases. Trimming took 0 bases from V and 5 from J; bases not matched to a gene: 10. Germline lookup yields CDR1 SGHKS and CDR2 YYEKEE (reference sequence). The CDR3 is made up of 17 amino acids. The CDR3 sequence is CASSLAGGGPRDNEQFF. CDR3 DNA: TGTGCCAGCAGCTTGGCCGGGGGGGGACCCCGGGACAATGAGCAGTTCTTC.

The rearrangement links TRBV12-3 or TRBV12-4 to TRBJ2-1; D gene unclear. V was cut by 4 bases and J by 0 bases, with 16 bases left in between. The CDR3 sequence is 17 residues long. As DNA, the CDR3 is TGTGCCAGCAGTTCCCCGGACGGCCCCAGCTCCTACAATGAGCAGTTCTTC. Residues: CASSSPDGPSSYNEQFF.

The gene calls are TRBV2 and TRBJ1-2; D remains ambiguous. The V end lost 3 bases, the J end lost 4 bases, and 9 bases lay between the germline ends. The CDR3 contains 13 residues. Germline assignment: CDR1 SNHLY and CDR2 FYNNEI. CDR3 protein: CASSEGNSYGYTF. For the CDR3, the DNA is TGTGCCAGCAGTGAGGGGAATTCCTATGGCTACACCTTC.

Concerning this clonotype itself: A read error may produce the germline difference seen at one junction end. The V and J genes are TRBV2 and TRBJ2-3; 8 nucleotides match TRBD2. The germline V gene encodes CDR1 SNHLY and CDR2 FYNNEI. The CDR3 is made up of 14 amino acids. The CDR3 protein is CASRGGRSTYTQYF. For the CDR3, the DNA is TGTGCCAGCCGGGGGGGCAGGAGCACATATACGCAGTATTTT.

This clonotype was observed a few times. This chain joins TRBV5-5 and TRBJ2-3; 11 bases match TRBD2. The V segment lost 4 bases and the J segment 11 bases; nucleotides outside the gene matches: 12. Germline V gives CDR1 SGHKS, CDR2 YYEKEE (reference sequence). The CDR3 runs to 15 residues. CDR3 sequence: CASSPQTSGGFKQYF. The CDR3 coding sequence is TGTGCCAGCAGCCCCCAAACTAGCGGGGGTTTCAAGCAGTATTTT.

The CDR3 spells CSVEGLRNEQFF. In nucleotides, the CDR3 is TGCAGCGTTGAGGGACTACGAAATGAGCAGTTCTTC. The chain links TRBV29-1 to TRBJ2-1, with TRBD2 matching 7 bases. The germline gives CDR1 SQVTM, CDR2 ANQGSEA. The CDR3 length is 12 residues. V lost 3 bases and J lost 7; bases outside the gene matches: 3.

V is TRBV7-9 and J is TRBJ2-7; the match to TRBD1 covers 7 bases. V gave up 6 bases and J gave up 6 bases; unmatched junction bases: 5. There are 12 residues in the CDR3. Germline CDR1 and CDR2: SEHNR and FQNEAQ (reference sequence). CDR3 DNA: TGTGCCAGCAGTTTACAGGGGTTCGAGCAGTACTTC. It yields the protein CASSLQGFEQYF.

The chain joins TRBV18 to TRBJ1-5; possible D gene TRBD1, 6 bases. V lost 3 bases to trimming and J lost 0 bases, with 12 bases between them. Germline V gene data show CDR1 as KGHSH and CDR2 as LQKENI. There are 16 residues in the CDR3. The CDR3, as DNA: TGTGCCAGCTCACCTGGGACACAAAGTAGCAATCAGCCCCAGCATTTT. Protein: CASSPGTQSSNQPQHF.

This chain uses TRBV4-2 with TRBJ2-1, with D perhaps being TRBD1 or TRBD2 (5 bases each). Trimming cost V 0 bases and J 5 bases, with 14 bases left between them. This CDR3 is 16 amino acids long. Germline-derived CDR1 and CDR2 are LGHNA and YNFKEQ. CDR3 sequence: CASSQDQRGPNNEQFF. The CDR3 DNA sequence: TGTGCCAGCAGCCAAGATCAGAGGGGACCAAACAATGAGCAGTTCTTC.

The chain employs TRBV7-8 and TRBJ2-3, with D maybe TRBD2 (7 bases). Between the trimmed V and J ends, which lost 5 bases and 5 bases, there was a span of 23 bases. This CDR3 has 17 amino acids. Germline V gene lookup returns CDR1 SGHVS and CDR2 FQNEAQ. In DNA form, the CDR3 reads TGTGCCAGCAGCGTCCTAGGGGGGGACTCCCTGGGAGATACGCAGTATTTT. It translates to CASSVLGGDSLGDTQYF.

There are a few counts of this clonotype. The chain links TRBV7-9 to TRBJ2-1; D possibly matches TRBD1 or TRBD2 (5 bases each). CDR3 length: 15 residues. V was cut by 5 bases and J by 4 bases, with 15 bases left in between. Germline V gene sequence: CDR1 SEHNR, CDR2 FQNEAQ (reference sequence). CDR3 amino acids: CASSPQGGRYNEQFF. As DNA, the CDR3 is TGTGCCAGCAGCCCCCAGGGTGGGAGATACAATGAGCAGTTCTTC.

This chain connects TRBV6-1 to TRBJ2-5; TRBD2 aligns across 8 bases. CDR3 length equals 13 residues. Germline V CDR1 and CDR2: MNHNS, SASEGT. The V and J ends lost 8 bases and 4 bases, in that order; junction bases with no gene match: 6. CDR3 coding DNA: TGTGCCAGCGCGGGACTAGATCGAGAGACCCAGTACTTC. It yields the protein CASAGLDRETQYF.

This clonotype was observed a handful of times. The chain is built from TRBV6-2 or TRBV6-3 and TRBJ2-1; D might be TRBD1 or TRBD2, each matching 5 bases. The CDR3 is 16 residues long. V lost 7 bases, J lost 0 bases, and 16 bases lay in between. Germline-derived CDR1 and CDR2 are MNHEY and SVGEGT. CDR3 coding DNA: TGTGCCAGCATGTATGGGGGTCTAGGCTCCTACAATGAGCAGTTCTTC. It codes for CASMYGGLGSYNEQFF.

V usage is TRBV12-3 or TRBV12-4 and J usage is TRBJ1-1; tentative D call: TRBD1 (5 bases). This CDR3 is built from 15 residues. V was pared by 1 base and J by 4 bases, with 13 bases between. CDR3: CASSLGCAGITEAFF. CDR3 nucleotide sequence: TGTGCCAGCAGTTTAGGGTGCGCAGGGATCACTGAAGCTTTCTTT.

This clonotype was detected a few times. This chain connects TRBV9 to TRBJ2-7, with 12 bases identical to TRBD2. The CDR3 has 14 amino acids. V gave up 3 bases and J gave up 5 bases; unmatched junction bases: 3. Germline V gene data show CDR1 as SGDLS and CDR2 as YYNGEE. The CDR3 reads CASSATSGGHEQYF. The CDR3 nucleotides read TGTGCCAGCAGCGCGACTAGCGGGGGCCACGAGCAGTACTTC.